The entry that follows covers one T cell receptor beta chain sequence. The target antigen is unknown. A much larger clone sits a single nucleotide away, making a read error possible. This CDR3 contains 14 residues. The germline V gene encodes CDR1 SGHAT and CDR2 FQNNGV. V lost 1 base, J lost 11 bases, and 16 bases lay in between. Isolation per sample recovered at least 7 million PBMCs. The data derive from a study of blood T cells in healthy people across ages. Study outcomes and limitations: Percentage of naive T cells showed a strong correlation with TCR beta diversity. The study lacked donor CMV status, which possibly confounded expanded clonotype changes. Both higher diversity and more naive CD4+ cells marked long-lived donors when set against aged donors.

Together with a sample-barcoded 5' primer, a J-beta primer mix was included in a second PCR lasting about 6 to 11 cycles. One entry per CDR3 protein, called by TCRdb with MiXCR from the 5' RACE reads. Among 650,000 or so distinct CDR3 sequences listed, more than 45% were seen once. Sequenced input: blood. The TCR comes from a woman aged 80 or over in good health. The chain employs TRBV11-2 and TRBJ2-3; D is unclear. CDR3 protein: CASSLGIEQDEQYF. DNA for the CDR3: TGTGCCAGCAGCTTAGGCATAGAGCAGGACGAGCAGTATTTT.